Given below is one T cell receptor beta chain in context. The antigen it recognizes is unknown. Base qualities are not at hand, and no much larger clone is one base apart. This sample stems from a study of blood T cell repertoires in COVID-19 (dated by TCRdb to 2020 to 2022). Notes on the research overall: The collaborator samples originated in the United States, Italy and Spain and spanned the acute and convalescent phases of COVID-19. The prospective study material was composed of cDNA or gDNA derived from T cells, B-cell-depleted T cells, or PBMCs. Subjects who had been exposed to COVID-19, were actively infected with it, or had recovered from it provided the deeply sampled blood TCRbeta repertoires that made up the dataset. The repertoires were released in a freely available public database intended as a resource for research on the immune response to SARS-CoV-2. The samples were drawn from the first 160 participants of the ongoing ImmuneRACE study and from 1,254 subjects provided by 6 global collaborators. Sample metadata almost always included a de-identified subject ID, COVID-19 status, age in years and sex. HLA class I and class II types, where available, came from metadata supplied by the sample provider rather than from assay-based typing. Summary of the overall study and its limitations: Clinical and demographic metadata were provided uncurated, with the amount varying by source and participant.

TCRbeta CDR3 regions were amplified from genomic DNA by means of the immunoSEQ Assay, a bias-controlled multiplex PCR. The paper's data handling went like this. Within the assay, amplification of reference gene primers was used to estimate how many nucleated cells each sample contained. Sequence reads were collapsed and filtered to measure the absolute abundance of every unique TCRbeta CDR3 rearrangement. For each sample, productive Simpson clonality was calculated as the square root of Simpson's diversity index across productive rearrangements. TCRdb limited this immuneACCESS table to in-frame rearrangements with V and J called. A share of clones is missing; checked studies link under half to unresolved V genes, and the rest is unexplained. The V and J calls and clone size were taken over from that table, and D and trimming were inferred from the DNA. Across this sample there are some 200,000 clones, with around 82% seen only once. The ten biggest clones cover 9.8% of the sample.

The collaborating institutions used their own protocols to collect whole blood in K2EDTA tubes. Collaborator samples were shipped for TCRbeta analysis as frozen whole blood, isolated PBMCs, or DNA extracted from either sample type. CDR1 SGHAT and CDR2 FQNNGV are derived from the germline V gene. Germline trimming: 4 bases from V, 2 bases from J; junction bases outside gene matches: 2. From cysteine to phenylalanine, the CDR3 is 16 amino acids long. Only the CDR3 DNA stays, 48 bases, in frame from base 1. This clonotype originated in a woman aged 80 or older with acute or convalescent COVID-19. The receptor chain draws on TRBV11-2 and TRBJ2-2; 12 middle bases align to TRBD2. What was sequenced was peripheral blood. In nucleotides, the sequence is TGTGCCAGCAGCTGGACTAGCGGGACTAACACCGGGGAGCTGTTTTTT. Translated, this gives CASSWTSGTNTGELFF.